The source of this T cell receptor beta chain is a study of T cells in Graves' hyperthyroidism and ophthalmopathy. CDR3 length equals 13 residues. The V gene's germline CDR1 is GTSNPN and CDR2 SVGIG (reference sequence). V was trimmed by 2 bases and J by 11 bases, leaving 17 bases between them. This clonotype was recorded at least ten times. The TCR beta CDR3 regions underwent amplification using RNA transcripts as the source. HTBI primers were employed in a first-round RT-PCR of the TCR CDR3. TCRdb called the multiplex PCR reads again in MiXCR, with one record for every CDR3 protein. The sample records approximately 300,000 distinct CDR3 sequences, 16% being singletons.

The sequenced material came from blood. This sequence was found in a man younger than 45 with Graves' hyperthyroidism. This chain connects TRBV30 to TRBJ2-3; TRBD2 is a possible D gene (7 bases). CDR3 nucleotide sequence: TGTGCCTGGAGTTCCCCGGGGGGCTTTAAGCAGTATTTT. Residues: CAWSSPGGFKQYF.